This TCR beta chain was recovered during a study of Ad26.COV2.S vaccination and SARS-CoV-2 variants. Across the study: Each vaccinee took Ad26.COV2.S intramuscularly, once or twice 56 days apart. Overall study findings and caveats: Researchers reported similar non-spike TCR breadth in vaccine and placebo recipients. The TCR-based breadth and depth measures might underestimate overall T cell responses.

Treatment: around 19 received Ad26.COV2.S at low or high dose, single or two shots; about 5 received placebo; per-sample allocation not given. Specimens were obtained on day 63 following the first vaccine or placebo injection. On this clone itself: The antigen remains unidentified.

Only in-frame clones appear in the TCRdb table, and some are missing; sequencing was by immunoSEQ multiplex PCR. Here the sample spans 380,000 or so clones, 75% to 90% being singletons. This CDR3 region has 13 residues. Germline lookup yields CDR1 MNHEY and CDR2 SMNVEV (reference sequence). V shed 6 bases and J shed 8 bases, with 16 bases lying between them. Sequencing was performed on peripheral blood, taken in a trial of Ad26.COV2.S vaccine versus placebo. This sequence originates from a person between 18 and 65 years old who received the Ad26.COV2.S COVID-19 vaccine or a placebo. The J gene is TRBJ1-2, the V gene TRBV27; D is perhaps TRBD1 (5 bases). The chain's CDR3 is CASSHRGGLGYTF. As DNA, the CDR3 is TGTGCCAGCAGCCACCGGGGGGGTCTCGGCTACACCTTC.